This T cell receptor (beta chain) was sequenced in a study of PD-1 blockade in classical Hodgkin lymphoma. Sequencing was performed with immunoSEQ multiplex PCR; in TCRdb, only in-frame clones are kept and a portion is missing. The sample holds 100,000 or so clones, roughly 87% seen once. Described time point: cycle 4 day 1 (C4D1), after 6 weeks of nivolumab. Each of the patients experienced relapse following autologous stem cell transplantation, and their brentuximab vedotin exposure differed. Study conclusions and caveats: Baseline diversity in complete responders resembled that of newly diagnosed patients. By C4D1 there was a significant rise in CD4+ TCR diversity but not in CD8+ TCR diversity. Patients starting nivolumab less than 1 year after ASCT had lower diversity and were excluded from later analyses.

This clone was counted a single time. Its antigen remains unidentified. The sequenced sample was peripheral blood mononuclear cells (PBMCs), obtained before the fourth cycle of nivolumab. This TCR was recovered from a human donor with classical Hodgkin lymphoma.

The CDR3: CASSDSGLATYEQYF. Here the CDR3 DNA reads TGTGCCAGCAGTGACTCCGGACTAGCGACCTACGAGCAGTACTTC. The chain uses TRBV6-1 and TRBJ2-7; 9 bases line up with TRBD2. The germline gives CDR1 MNHNS, CDR2 SASEGT. V lost 3 bases and J lost 2; bases outside the gene matches: 5. This CDR3 comprises 15 residues.